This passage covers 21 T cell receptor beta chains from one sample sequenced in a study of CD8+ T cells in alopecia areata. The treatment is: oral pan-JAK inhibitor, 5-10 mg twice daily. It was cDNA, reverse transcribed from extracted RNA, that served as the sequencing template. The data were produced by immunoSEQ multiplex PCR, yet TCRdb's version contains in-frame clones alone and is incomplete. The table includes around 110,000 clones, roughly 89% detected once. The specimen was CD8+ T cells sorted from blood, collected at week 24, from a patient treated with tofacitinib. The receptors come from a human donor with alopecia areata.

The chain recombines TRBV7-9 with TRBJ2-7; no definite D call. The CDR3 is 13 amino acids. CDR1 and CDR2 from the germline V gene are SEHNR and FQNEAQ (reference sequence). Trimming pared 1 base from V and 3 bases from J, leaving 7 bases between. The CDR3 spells CASSLGQLYEQYF. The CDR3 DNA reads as TGTGCCAGCAGCTTAGGGCAGCTCTACGAGCAGTACTTC.

CDR3 loop: CASSFTNEQFF. CDR3 DNA sequence: TGTGCCAGCAGCTTTACGAATGAGCAGTTCTTC. This chain uses TRBV7-9 with TRBJ2-1; D remains ambiguous. Germline V gene data show CDR1 as SEHNR and CDR2 as FQNEAQ (reference sequence). V gave up 3 bases and J gave up 7 bases, with 4 bases separating them. The CDR3 totals 11 residues.

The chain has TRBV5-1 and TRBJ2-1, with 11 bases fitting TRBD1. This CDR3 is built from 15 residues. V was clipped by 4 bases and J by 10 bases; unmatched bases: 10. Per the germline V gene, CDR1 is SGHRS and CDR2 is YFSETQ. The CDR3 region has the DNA TGCGCCAGCAGCCAAGGACAGGGGGCACGATGGGAGCAGTTCTTC. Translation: CASSQGQGARWEQFF.

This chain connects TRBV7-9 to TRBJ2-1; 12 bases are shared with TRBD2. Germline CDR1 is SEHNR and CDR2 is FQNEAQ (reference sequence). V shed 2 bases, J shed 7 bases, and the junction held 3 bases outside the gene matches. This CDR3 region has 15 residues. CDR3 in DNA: TGTGCCAGCAGCTTACTAGCGGGGGGGACGAATGAGCAGTTCTTC. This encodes CASSLLAGGTNEQFF.

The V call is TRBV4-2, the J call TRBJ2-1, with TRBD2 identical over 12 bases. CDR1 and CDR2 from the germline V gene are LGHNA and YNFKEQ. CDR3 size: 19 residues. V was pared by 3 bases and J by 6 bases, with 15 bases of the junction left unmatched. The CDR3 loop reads CASSQGWPLAGGPGNEQFF. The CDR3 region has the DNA TGTGCCAGCAGCCAGGGTTGGCCGCTAGCGGGGGGGCCCGGCAATGAGCAGTTCTTC.

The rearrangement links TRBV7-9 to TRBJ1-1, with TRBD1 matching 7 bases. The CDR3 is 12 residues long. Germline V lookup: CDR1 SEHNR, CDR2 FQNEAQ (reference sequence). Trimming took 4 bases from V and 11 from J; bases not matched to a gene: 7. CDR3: CASSSGQPGAFF. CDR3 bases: TGTGCCAGCAGCTCGGGACAGCCTGGGGCTTTCTTT. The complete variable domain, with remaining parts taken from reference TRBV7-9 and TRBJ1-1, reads DTGVSQNPRHKITKRGQNVTFRCDPISEHNRLYWYRQTLGQGPEFLTYFQNEAQLEKSRLLSDRFSAERPKGSFSTLEIQRTEQGDSAMYLCASSSGQPGAFFGQGTRLTVV.

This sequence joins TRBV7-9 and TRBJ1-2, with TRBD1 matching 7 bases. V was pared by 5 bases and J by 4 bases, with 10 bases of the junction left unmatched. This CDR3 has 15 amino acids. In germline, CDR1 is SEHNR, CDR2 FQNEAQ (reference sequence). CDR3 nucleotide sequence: TGTGCCAGCAGCAGTACAGGGGAGCAAGGCTATGGCTACACCTTC. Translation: CASSSTGEQGYGYTF.

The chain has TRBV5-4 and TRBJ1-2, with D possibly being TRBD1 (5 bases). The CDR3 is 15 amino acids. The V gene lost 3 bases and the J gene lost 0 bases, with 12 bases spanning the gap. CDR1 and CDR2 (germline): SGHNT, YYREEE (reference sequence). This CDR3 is CASSSGAPANYGYTF. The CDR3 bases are TGTGCCAGCAGCTCTGGGGCCCCAGCTAACTATGGCTACACCTTC.

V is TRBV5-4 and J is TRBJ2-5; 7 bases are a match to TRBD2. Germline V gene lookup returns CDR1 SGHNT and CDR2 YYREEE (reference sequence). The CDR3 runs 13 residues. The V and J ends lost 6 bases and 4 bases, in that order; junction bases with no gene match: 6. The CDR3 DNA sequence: TGTGCCAGCAAATCCGGGGAGGGAGAGACCCAGTACTTC. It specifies CASKSGEGETQYF.

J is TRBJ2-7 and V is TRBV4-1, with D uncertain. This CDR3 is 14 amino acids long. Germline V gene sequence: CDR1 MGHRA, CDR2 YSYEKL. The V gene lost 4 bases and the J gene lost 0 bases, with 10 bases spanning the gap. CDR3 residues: CASSPSGSSYEQYF. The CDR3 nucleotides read TGCGCCAGCAGCCCCTCCGGAAGCTCCTACGAGCAGTACTTC.

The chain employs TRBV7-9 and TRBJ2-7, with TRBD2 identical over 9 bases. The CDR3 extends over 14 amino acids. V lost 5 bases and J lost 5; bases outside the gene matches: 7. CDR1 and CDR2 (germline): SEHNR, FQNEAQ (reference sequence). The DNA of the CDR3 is TGTGCCAGCAGCCCCGGGACTAGCCTCAACGAGCAGTACTTC. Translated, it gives CASSPGTSLNEQYF.

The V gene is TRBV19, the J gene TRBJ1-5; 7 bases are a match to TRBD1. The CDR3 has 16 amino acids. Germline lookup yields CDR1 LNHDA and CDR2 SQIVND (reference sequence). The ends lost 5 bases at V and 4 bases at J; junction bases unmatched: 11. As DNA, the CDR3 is TGTGCCAGTAGTCTGCTGTACGACAGGGAAAATCAGCCCCAGCATTTT. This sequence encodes CASSLLYDRENQPQHF.

The DNA of the CDR3 is TGTGCCAGCAGCTTAGGGGCCCAGCCCTACGAGCAGTACTTC. Translated, it gives CASSLGAQPYEQYF. This sequence joins TRBV7-6 and TRBJ2-7; D gene ambiguous. V was trimmed by 1 base and J by 2 bases, leaving 9 bases between them. The germline V gene has CDR1 SGHVS and CDR2 FNYEAQ. CDR3 length: 14 amino acids. The full variable domain, with the rest looked up from reference TRBV7-6 and TRBJ2-7, is GAGVSQSPRYKVTKRGQDVALRCDPISGHVSLYWYRQALGQGPEFLTYFNYEAQQDKSGLPNDRFSAERPEGSISTLTIQRTEQRDSAMYRCASSLGAQPYEQYFGPGTRLTVT.

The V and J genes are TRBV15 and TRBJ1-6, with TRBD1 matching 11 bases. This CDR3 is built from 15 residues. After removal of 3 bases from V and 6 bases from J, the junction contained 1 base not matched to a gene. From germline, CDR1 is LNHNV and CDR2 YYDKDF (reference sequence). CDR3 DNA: TGTGCCACCAGCAGTGGGACAGGGGGTAATTCACCCCTCCACTTT. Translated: CATSSGTGGNSPLHF.

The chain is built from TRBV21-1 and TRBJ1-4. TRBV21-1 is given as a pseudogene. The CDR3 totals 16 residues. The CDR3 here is CASSDERTGTNEKLFF. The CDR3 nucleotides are TGTGCCAGCAGCGACGAAAGGACGGGAACTAATGAAAAACTGTTTTTT.

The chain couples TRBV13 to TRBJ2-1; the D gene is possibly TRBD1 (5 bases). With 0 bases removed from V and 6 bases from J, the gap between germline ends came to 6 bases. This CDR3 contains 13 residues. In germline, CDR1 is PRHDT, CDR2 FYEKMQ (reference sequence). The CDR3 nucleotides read TGTGCCAGCAGCTTAGGGCAGGGCAATGAGCAGTTCTTC. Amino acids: CASSLGQGNEQFF.

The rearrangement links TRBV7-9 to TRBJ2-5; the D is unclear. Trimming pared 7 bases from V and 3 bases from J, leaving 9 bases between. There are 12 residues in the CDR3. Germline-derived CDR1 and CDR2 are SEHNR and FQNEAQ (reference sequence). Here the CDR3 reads CASNNLEETQYF. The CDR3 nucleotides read TGTGCCAGCAACAATCTAGAAGAGACCCAGTACTTC.

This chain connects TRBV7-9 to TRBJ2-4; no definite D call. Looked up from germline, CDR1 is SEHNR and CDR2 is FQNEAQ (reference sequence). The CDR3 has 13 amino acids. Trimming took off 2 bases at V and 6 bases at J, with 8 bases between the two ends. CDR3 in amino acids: CASSLSTVNIQYF. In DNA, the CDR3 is TGTGCCAGCAGCTTATCTACGGTAAACATTCAGTACTTC.

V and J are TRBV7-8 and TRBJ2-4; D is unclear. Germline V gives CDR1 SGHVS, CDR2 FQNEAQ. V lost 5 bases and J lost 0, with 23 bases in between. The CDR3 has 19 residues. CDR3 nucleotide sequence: TGTGCCAGCAGCGCAAATCCCGGGTCCCCCTCTATAGCCAAAAACATTCAGTACTTC. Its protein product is CASSANPGSPSIAKNIQYF. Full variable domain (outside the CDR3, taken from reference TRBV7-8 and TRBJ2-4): GAGVSQSPRYKVAKRGQDVALRCDPISGHVSLFWYQQALGQGPEFLTYFQNEAQLDKSGLPSDRFFAERPEGSVSTLKIQRTQQEDSAVYLCASSANPGSPSIAKNIQYFGAGTRLSVL.

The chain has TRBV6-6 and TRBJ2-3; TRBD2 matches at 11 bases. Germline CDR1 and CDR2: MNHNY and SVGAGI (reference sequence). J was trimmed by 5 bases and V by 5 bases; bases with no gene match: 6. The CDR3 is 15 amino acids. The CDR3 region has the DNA TGTGCCAGCAGTCTCGTAGCGGGGGGGATAGATACGCAGTATTTT. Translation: CASSLVAGGIDTQYF.

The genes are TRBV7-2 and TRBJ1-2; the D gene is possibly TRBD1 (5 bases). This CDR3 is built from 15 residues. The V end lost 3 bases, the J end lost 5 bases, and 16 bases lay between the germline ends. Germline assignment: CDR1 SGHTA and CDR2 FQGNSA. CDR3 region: CASSFRSPGRYGYTF. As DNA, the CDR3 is TGTGCCAGCAGCTTCAGATCCCCAGGGAGGTATGGCTACACCTTC.